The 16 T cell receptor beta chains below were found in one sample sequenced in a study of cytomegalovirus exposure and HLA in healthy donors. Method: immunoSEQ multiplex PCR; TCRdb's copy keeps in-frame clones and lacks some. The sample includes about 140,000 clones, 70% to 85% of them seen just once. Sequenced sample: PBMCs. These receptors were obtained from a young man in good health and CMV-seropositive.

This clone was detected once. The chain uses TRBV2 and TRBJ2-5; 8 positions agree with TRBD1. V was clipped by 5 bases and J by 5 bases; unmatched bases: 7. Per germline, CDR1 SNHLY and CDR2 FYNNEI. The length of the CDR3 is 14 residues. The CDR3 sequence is CASSSRTGKETQYF. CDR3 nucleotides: TGTGCCAGCAGTTCTCGGACAGGGAAGGAGACCCAGTACTTC.

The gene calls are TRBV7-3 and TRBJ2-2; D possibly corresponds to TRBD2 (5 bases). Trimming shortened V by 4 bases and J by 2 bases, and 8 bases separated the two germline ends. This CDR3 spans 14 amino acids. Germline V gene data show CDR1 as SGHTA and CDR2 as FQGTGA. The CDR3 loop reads CASSSSGNTGELFF. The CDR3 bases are TGTGCCAGCAGCTCGAGCGGAAACACCGGGGAGCTGTTTTTT.

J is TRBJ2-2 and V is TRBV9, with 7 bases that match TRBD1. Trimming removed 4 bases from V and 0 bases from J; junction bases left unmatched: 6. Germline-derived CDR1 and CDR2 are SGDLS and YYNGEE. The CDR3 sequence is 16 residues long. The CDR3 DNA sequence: TGTGCCAGCAGCAACAGGGGACCCACGAACACCGGGGAGCTGTTTTTT. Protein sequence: CASSNRGPTNTGELFF.

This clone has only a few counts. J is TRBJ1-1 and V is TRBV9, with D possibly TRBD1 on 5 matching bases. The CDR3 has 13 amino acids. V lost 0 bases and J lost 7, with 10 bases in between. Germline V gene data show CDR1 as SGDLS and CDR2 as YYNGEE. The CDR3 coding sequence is TGTGCCAGCAGCGTAGCTTGGGGGGATGAAGCTTTCTTT. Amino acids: CASSVAWGDEAFF.

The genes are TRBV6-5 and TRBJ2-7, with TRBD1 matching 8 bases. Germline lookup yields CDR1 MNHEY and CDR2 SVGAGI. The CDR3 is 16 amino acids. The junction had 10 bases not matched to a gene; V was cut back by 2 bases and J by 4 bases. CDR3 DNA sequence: TGTGCCAGCAGTTACCAGGGACAGGCCTCCCCGTACGAGCAGTACTTC. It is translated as CASSYQGQASPYEQYF.

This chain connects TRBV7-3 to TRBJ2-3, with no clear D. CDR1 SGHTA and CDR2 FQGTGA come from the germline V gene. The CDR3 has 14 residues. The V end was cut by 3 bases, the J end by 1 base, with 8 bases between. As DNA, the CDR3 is TGTGCCAGCAGCTTTCTACTACGCACAGATACGCAGTATTTT. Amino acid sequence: CASSFLLRTDTQYF.

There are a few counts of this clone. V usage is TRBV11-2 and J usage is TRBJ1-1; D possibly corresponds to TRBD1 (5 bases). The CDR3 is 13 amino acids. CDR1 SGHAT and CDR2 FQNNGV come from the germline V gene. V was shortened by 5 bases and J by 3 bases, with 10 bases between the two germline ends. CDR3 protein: CASSLTVDTEAFF. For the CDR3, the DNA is TGTGCCAGCAGCCTGACAGTCGACACTGAAGCTTTCTTT.

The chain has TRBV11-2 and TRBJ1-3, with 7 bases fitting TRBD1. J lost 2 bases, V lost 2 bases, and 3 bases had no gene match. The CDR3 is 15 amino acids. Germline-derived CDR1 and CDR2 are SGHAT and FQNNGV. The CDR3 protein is CASSLQGVAGNTIYF. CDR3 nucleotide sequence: TGTGCCAGCAGCTTACAGGGGGTAGCTGGAAACACCATATATTTT. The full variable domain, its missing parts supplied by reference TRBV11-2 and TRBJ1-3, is EAGVAQSPRYKIIEKRQSVAFWCNPISGHATLYWYQQILGQGPKLLIQFQNNGVVDDSQLPKDRFSAERLKGVDSTLKIQPAKLEDSAVYLCASSLQGVAGNTIYFGEGSWLTVV.

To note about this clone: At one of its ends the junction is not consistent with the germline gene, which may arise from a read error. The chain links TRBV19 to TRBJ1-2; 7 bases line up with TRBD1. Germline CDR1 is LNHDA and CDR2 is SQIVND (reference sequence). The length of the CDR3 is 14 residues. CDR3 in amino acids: CASSIGTVTMATDF. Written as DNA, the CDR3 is TGTGCCAGTAGTATCGGGACAGTAACTATGGCTACTGACTTC. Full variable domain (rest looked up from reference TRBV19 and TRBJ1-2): DGGITQSPKYLFRKEGQNVTLSCEQNLNHDAMYWYRQDPGQGLRLIYYSQIVNDFQKGDIAEGYSVSREKKESFPLTVTSAQKNPTAFYLCASSIGTVTMATDFGSGTRLTVV.

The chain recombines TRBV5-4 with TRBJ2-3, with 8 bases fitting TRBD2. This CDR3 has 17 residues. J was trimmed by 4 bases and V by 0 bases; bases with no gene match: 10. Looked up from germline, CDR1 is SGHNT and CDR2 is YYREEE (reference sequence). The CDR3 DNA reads TGTGCCAGCAGCTTGGGACTCGGGGGGGCCCCCCCAGATACGCAGTATTTT. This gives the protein CASSLGLGGAPPDTQYF.

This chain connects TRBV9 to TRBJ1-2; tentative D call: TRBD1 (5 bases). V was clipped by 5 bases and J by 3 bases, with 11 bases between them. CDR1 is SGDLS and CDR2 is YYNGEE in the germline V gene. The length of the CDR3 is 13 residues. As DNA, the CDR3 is TGTGCCAGCAGTTGGCGGGGGGACTATGGCTACACCTTC. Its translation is CASSWRGDYGYTF.

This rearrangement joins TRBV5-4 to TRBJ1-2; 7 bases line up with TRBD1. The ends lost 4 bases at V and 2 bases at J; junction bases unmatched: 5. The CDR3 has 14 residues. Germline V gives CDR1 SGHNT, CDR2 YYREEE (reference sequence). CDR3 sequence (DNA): TGTGCCAGCAGCCCCGACAGGGAGAACTATGGCTACACCTTC. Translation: CASSPDRENYGYTF.

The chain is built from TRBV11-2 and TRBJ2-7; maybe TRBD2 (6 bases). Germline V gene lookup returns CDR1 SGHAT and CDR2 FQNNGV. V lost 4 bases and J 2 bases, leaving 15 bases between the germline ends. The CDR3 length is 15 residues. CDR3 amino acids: CASSYIGGRTYEQYF. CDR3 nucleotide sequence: TGTGCCAGCAGCTACATTGGAGGGAGGACCTACGAGCAGTACTTC.

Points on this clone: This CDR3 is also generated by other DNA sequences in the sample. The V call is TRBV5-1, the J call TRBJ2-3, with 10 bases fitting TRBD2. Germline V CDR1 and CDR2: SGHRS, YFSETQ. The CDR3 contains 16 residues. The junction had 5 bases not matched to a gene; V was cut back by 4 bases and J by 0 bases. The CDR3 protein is CASSPGLAESTDTQYF. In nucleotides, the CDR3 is TGCGCCAGCAGCCCTGGACTAGCGGAGAGCACAGATACGCAGTATTTT.

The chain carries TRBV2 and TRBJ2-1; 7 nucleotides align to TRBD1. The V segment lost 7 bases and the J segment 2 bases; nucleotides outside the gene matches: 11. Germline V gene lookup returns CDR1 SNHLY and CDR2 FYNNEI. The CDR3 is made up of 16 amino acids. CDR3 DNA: TGTGCCAGCAAAGAAGCACATGGGACAGCCTACAATGAGCAGTTCTTC. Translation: CASKEAHGTAYNEQFF.

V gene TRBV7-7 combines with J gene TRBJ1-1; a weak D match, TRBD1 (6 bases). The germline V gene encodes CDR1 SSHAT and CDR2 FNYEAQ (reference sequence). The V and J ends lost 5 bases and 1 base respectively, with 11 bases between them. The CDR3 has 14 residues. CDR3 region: CASSPKTGNTEAFF. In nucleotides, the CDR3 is TGTGCCAGCAGCCCCAAGACAGGGAACACTGAAGCTTTCTTT.